This is a list of T cell receptor beta chains from one sample in a study of blood T cell repertoires in COVID-19. Sequenced by immunoSEQ multiplex PCR; TCRdb stores in-frame clones only, minus some. The table includes 200,000 to 250,000 clones, roughly 86% detected once. The sequencing input was PBMCs or T cells enriched from blood (not recorded which). The source is a woman aged 30 to 39 with acute COVID-19. CDR3s include the opening cysteine and the closing phenylalanine or tryptophan. The D gene is left open where the match is weak. Part of the rows lack a size; the others show once, few, many or a class for expanded clones.

v_call: TRBV7-9; clone_size: once; d_call: TRBD2; j_call: TRBJ2-1; cdr3_aa: CASSSGLAGTVEQFF; cdr3_nt: TGTGCCAGCAGCTCGGGACTAGCTGGTACGGTTGAGCAGTTCTTC
v_call: TRBV5-1; clone_size: .; d_call: TRBD1; j_call: TRBJ1-2; cdr3_aa: CASSTGTGGSGYTF; cdr3_nt: TGCGCCAGCAGCACCGGGACAGGGGGTAGTGGCTACACCTTC
v_call: TRBV7-8; clone_size: .; d_call: .; j_call: TRBJ1-6; cdr3_aa: CASSLGQVSNSPLHF; cdr3_nt: TGTGCCAGCAGCTTAGGACAGGTGTCTAATTCACCCCTCCACTTT
v_call: TRBV12-3/TRBV12-4; clone_size: .; d_call: TRBD1; j_call: TRBJ1-2; cdr3_aa: CASSSGGGYTF; cdr3_nt: TGTGCCAGCAGTTCAGGGGGTGGCTACACCTTC
v_call: TRBV27; clone_size: few; d_call: TRBD1; j_call: TRBJ1-3; cdr3_aa: CASPRGPHDRASGNTIYF; cdr3_nt: TGTGCCAGCCCTAGAGGGCCCCACGACAGGGCGTCTGGAAACACCATATATTTT
v_call: TRBV3-1/TRBV3-2; clone_size: .; d_call: .; j_call: TRBJ2-5; cdr3_aa: CASQPTVQETQYF; cdr3_nt: TGTGCTAGCCAACCGACAGTACAAGAGACCCAGTACTTC
v_call: TRBV2; clone_size: .; d_call: .; j_call: TRBJ1-4; cdr3_aa: CASNARQALGEKLFF; cdr3_nt: TGTGCCAGCAACGCCAGACAGGCCTTAGGGGAAAAACTGTTTTTT
v_call: TRBV5-5; clone_size: .; d_call: .; j_call: TRBJ1-1; cdr3_aa: CASSPRKRMEYTEAFF; cdr3_nt: TGTGCCAGCAGCCCGCGTAAACGGATGGAGTACACTGAAGCTTTCTTT
v_call: TRBV6-5; clone_size: .; d_call: .; j_call: TRBJ1-2; cdr3_aa: CASSHNYGYTF; cdr3_nt: TGTGCCAGCAGCCATAACTATGGCTACACCTTC
v_call: TRBV27; clone_size: .; d_call: .; j_call: TRBJ1-2; cdr3_aa: CASSPNDPGAGYTF; cdr3_nt: TGTGCCAGCAGCCCTAATGACCCAGGGGCTGGCTACACCTTC
v_call: TRBV5-4; clone_size: .; d_call: TRBD1; j_call: TRBJ2-4; cdr3_aa: CASSLTGEKNIQYF; cdr3_nt: TGTGCCAGCAGCTTGACAGGGGAGAAAAACATTCAGTACTTC
v_call: TRBV5-5; clone_size: .; d_call: TRBD1; j_call: TRBJ2-1; cdr3_aa: CASSRTGAMNEQFF; cdr3_nt: TGTGCCAGCAGCCGGACAGGGGCCATGAATGAGCAGTTCTTC
v_call: TRBV11-2; clone_size: .; d_call: TRBD1; j_call: TRBJ2-7; cdr3_aa: CASSLTQGANEQYF; cdr3_nt: TGTGCCAGCAGTTTAACACAGGGGGCGAACGAGCAGTACTTC
v_call: TRBV10-1; clone_size: once; d_call: .; j_call: TRBJ1-5; cdr3_aa: CASSEGGGPQHF; cdr3_nt: TGCGCCAGCAGTGAAGGGGGGGGGCCCCAGCATTTT
v_call: TRBV12-1; clone_size: .; d_call: .; j_call: TRBJ1-2; cdr3_aa: CASSRQQTVHYGYTF; cdr3_nt: TGTGCCAGCAGCCGGCAACAAACAGTCCATTATGGCTACACCTTC
v_call: TRBV5-1; clone_size: .; d_call: .; j_call: TRBJ1-2; cdr3_aa: CASSLDGNYGYTF; cdr3_nt: TGCGCCAGCAGCTTGGACGGTAACTATGGCTACACCTTC
v_call: TRBV5-6; clone_size: .; d_call: .; j_call: TRBJ2-7; cdr3_aa: CASSADRRTSYEQYF; cdr3_nt: TGTGCCAGCAGCGCGGACAGACGCACCTCCTACGAGCAGTACTTC
v_call: TRBV5-8; clone_size: .; d_call: TRBD1; j_call: TRBJ2-5; cdr3_aa: CASSPTGSRGETQYF; cdr3_nt: TGTGCCAGCAGCCCGACAGGGTCCAGAGGAGAGACCCAGTACTTC
v_call: TRBV4-1; clone_size: .; d_call: TRBD2; j_call: TRBJ2-3; cdr3_aa: CASSQDFRVGAGLTDTQYF; cdr3_nt: TGCGCCAGCAGCCAAGATTTTCGCGTAGGAGCGGGGTTGACAGATACGCAGTATTTT
v_call: TRBV7-9; clone_size: .; d_call: TRBD1; j_call: TRBJ1-2; cdr3_aa: CASRDRDMYGYTF; cdr3_nt: TGTGCCAGCCGAGACAGGGATATGTATGGCTACACCTTC
v_call: TRBV7-9; clone_size: once; d_call: TRBD1; j_call: TRBJ2-2; cdr3_aa: CASSSPGQGGTGELFF; cdr3_nt: TGTGCCAGCAGCTCTCCGGGACAGGGGGGGACCGGGGAGCTGTTTTTT
v_call: TRBV25-1; clone_size: .; d_call: TRBD1; j_call: TRBJ1-1; cdr3_aa: CASSPDRGRRNTEAFF; cdr3_nt: TGTGCCAGCAGTCCGGACAGGGGCCGCAGGAACACTGAAGCTTTCTTT
v_call: TRBV24-1; clone_size: .; d_call: .; j_call: TRBJ2-7; cdr3_aa: CATSIPGGKTYEQYF; cdr3_nt: TGTGCCACCAGTATCCCCGGAGGGAAAACCTACGAGCAGTACTTC
v_call: TRBV28; clone_size: .; d_call: .; j_call: TRBJ2-5; cdr3_aa: CASRQGGETQYF; cdr3_nt: TGTGCCAGCCGCCAGGGGGGCGAGACCCAGTACTTC
v_call: TRBV5-6; clone_size: .; d_call: TRBD1; j_call: TRBJ1-2; cdr3_aa: CASRDRGPNYGYTF; cdr3_nt: TGTGCCAGCAGGGACAGGGGGCCTAACTATGGCTACACCTTC
v_call: TRBV6-5; clone_size: .; d_call: .; j_call: TRBJ1-5; cdr3_aa: CASSSTGQPQHF; cdr3_nt: TGTGCCAGCAGTTCGACCGGGCAGCCCCAGCATTTT
v_call: TRBV11-2; clone_size: .; d_call: .; j_call: TRBJ2-2; cdr3_aa: CASSLDTLQNTGELFF; cdr3_nt: TGTGCCAGCAGCTTGGACACCCTTCAGAACACCGGGGAGCTGTTTTTT
v_call: TRBV5-4; clone_size: .; d_call: .; j_call: TRBJ1-1; cdr3_aa: CASSPGVETEAFF; cdr3_nt: TGTGCCAGCAGCCCGGGAGTCGAAACTGAAGCTTTCTTT
v_call: TRBV4-3; clone_size: .; d_call: TRBD1; j_call: TRBJ1-5; cdr3_aa: CASSQEPGQGANQPQHF; cdr3_nt: TGCGCCAGCAGCCAGGAGCCGGGACAGGGGGCAAATCAGCCCCAGCATTTT
v_call: TRBV2; clone_size: .; d_call: TRBD1; j_call: TRBJ1-2; cdr3_aa: CASTVTPDRGWSGYTF; cdr3_nt: TGTGCCAGCACAGTTACTCCAGACAGGGGGTGGAGTGGCTACACCTTC
v_call: TRBV4-1; clone_size: .; d_call: .; j_call: TRBJ1-1; cdr3_aa: CASRLLPGTPNTEAFF; cdr3_nt: TGCGCCAGCAGACTCCTACCAGGGACACCGAACACTGAAGCTTTCTTT
v_call: TRBV7-9; clone_size: .; d_call: .; j_call: TRBJ1-6; cdr3_aa: CASSLVGAIYNSPLHF; cdr3_nt: TGTGCCAGCAGCTTAGTAGGGGCGATCTATAATTCACCCCTCCACTTT
v_call: TRBV7-9; clone_size: .; d_call: .; j_call: TRBJ1-1; cdr3_aa: CASSLGAQDTEAFF; cdr3_nt: TGTGCCAGCAGCTTAGGGGCTCAGGACACTGAAGCTTTCTTT
v_call: TRBV7-9; clone_size: .; d_call: TRBD1; j_call: TRBJ1-1; cdr3_aa: CASSLTGEVTEAFF; cdr3_nt: TGTGCCAGCAGCTTAACAGGGGAGGTCACTGAAGCTTTCTTT
v_call: TRBV6-5; clone_size: .; d_call: TRBD2; j_call: TRBJ2-2; cdr3_aa: CASSSSGGALPGELFF; cdr3_nt: TGTGCCAGCAGTTCTAGCGGGGGGGCCTTGCCCGGGGAGCTGTTTTTT
v_call: TRBV3-1/TRBV3-2; clone_size: .; d_call: .; j_call: TRBJ2-7; cdr3_aa: CASSPPTGTYEQYF; cdr3_nt: TGTGCCAGCAGCCCCCCCACAGGGACCTACGAGCAGTACTTC
v_call: TRBV3-1/TRBV3-2; clone_size: .; d_call: TRBD1; j_call: TRBJ2-2; cdr3_aa: CASSRRDSNTGELFF; cdr3_nt: TGTGCCAGCAGCCGAAGGGACAGCAACACCGGGGAGCTGTTTTTT
v_call: TRBV2; clone_size: .; d_call: TRBD2; j_call: TRBJ2-3; cdr3_aa: CASYLSRLAGADSSTDTQYF; cdr3_nt: TGTGCCAGCTACCTAAGCCGGCTAGCGGGGGCCGATTCTAGCACAGATACGCAGTATTTT
v_call: TRBV5-8; clone_size: .; d_call: .; j_call: TRBJ1-1; cdr3_aa: CASSRGGGTEAFF; cdr3_nt: TGTGCCAGCAGCCGAGGGGGGGGCACTGAAGCTTTCTTT
v_call: TRBV7-2; clone_size: .; d_call: TRBD1; j_call: TRBJ1-2; cdr3_aa: CASSDGQEGWYGYTF; cdr3_nt: TGTGCCAGCAGCGACGGACAGGAGGGGTGGTATGGCTACACCTTC